The rows below give T cell receptor beta chains drawn from one sample of a study of cytomegalovirus exposure and HLA in healthy donors. Sequencing was performed with immunoSEQ multiplex PCR; in TCRdb, only in-frame clones are kept and a portion is missing. The data contain 150,000 to 200,000 clones, roughly 85% of them seen just once; the ten biggest clones take up 11% to 15%. The specimen was PBMCs. The origin of the receptors is a man aged 50 or older in good health and CMV-seropositive. Both conserved end residues are trimmed from each CDR3.

V: TRBV27; J: TRBJ1-6; CDR3: ASTAGSNSPLH
V: TRBV7-9; J: TRBJ1-4; CDR3: ASSSKQGHATNEKLF
V: TRBV7-2; J: TRBJ1-3; CDR3: ASSLVRAGGSSGNTIY
V: TRBV6-5; J: TRBJ1-2; CDR3: ASSPTSTGFGAYT
V: TRBV6-6; J: TRBJ1-1; CDR3: ASRHPGQKEAF
V: TRBV4-1; J: TRBJ1-1; CDR3: ASSLSKDRGNTEAF
V: TRBV27; J: TRBJ2-7; CDR3: ASSSTGTYEQY
V: TRBV29-1; J: TRBJ2-1; CDR3: SVDRGQNEQF
V: TRBV7-2; J: TRBJ2-3; CDR3: ASSLSRGDTQY
V: TRBV4-2; J: TRBJ1-2; CDR3: ASSPAGGGYGYT
V: TRBV6-5; J: TRBJ2-3; CDR3: ASSYGVGAGRDTQY
V: TRBV6-1; J: TRBJ2-7; CDR3: ASSEGAQGAYEQY
V: TRBV6-1; J: TRBJ2-7; CDR3: ASSEGGYEQY
V: TRBV4-1; J: NA; CDR3: ASSQEEGGSYEQY
V: TRBV6-5; J: TRBJ1-4; CDR3: ASTGQQQANEKLF
V: TRBV5-1; J: TRBJ1-1; CDR3: ASSWDRLNTEAF
V: TRBV2; J: TRBJ2-1; CDR3: ASSYPGLAGGSYNEQF
V: TRBV7-9; J: TRBJ2-7; CDR3: ASSFSHTGKYEQY
V: TRBV4-2; J: TRBJ2-2; CDR3: ASSQGLATNTGELF
V: TRBV7-9; J: TRBJ1-4; CDR3: ASSPGDGGNEKLF
V: TRBV7-8; J: TRBJ1-1; CDR3: ASSSRTGRKNTEAF
V: TRBV7-2; J: TRBJ2-7; CDR3: ASSPTPTRSSYEQY
V: TRBV29-1; J: TRBJ2-7; CDR3: SVENRGRAEQY
V: TRBV27; J: TRBJ2-3; CDR3: ASSLARTSGGPTTDTQY